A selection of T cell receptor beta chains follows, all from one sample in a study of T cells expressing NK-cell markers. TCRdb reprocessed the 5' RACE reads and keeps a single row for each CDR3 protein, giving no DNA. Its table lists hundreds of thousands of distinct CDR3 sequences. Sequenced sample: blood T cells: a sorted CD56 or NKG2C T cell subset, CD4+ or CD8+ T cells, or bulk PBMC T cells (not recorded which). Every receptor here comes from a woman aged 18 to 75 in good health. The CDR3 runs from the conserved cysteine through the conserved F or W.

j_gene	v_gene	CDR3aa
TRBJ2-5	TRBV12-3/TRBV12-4	CASSLGSPTYGETQYF
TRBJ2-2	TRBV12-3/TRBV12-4	CASSYDNVGELFF
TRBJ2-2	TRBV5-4	CASSLAPAGGVTGELFF
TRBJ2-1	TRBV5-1	CASSSLASSYNEQFF
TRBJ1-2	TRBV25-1	CASSEWEGPVIGYTF
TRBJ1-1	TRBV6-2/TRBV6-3	CASTQGRAFGYLNTEAFF
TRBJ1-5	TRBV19	CASSPGQRSNQPQHF
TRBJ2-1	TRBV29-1	CSVEEFYNKQFF
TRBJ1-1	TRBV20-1	CSARDTAGHMNTEAFF
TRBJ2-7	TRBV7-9	CASSTKGAVGYEQYF
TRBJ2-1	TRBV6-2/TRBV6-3	CASSPAATLPNNEQFF
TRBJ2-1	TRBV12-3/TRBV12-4	CASSLKGRGNEQFF
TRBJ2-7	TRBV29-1	CSVEDRGASYEQYF
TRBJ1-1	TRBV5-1	CASGLVQGYTEAFF
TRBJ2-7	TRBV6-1	CAAGANLAGGSYEQYF
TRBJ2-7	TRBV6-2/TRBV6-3	CASSYTPGQGFYEQYF
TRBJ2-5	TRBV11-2	CASSSPGRTYQETQYF
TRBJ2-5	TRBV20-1	CSASSPRAGGSLGTQYF
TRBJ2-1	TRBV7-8	CASSLEAGQGYNEQFF
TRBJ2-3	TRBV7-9	CASSLTTGGADTQYF
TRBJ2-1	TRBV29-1	CSVEQYNEQFF
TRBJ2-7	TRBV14	CASSQHRGPHEQYF
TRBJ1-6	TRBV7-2	CASSLNRNSPLHF
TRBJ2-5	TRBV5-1	CASSLYSGISGRGFQETQYF
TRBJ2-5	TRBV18	CASSEIAGGETQYF
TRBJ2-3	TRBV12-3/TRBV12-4	CASRKGANTDTQYF
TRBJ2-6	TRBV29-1	CSVEGGSGANVLTF
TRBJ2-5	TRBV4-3	CASSQGDSYQETQYF
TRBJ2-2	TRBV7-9	CASSNTEREGYTGELFF
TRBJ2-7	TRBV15	CATSRALVFSSPGEQYF
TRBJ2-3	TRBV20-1	CSARDWTDTQYF
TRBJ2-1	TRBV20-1	CSARTREGLSNEQFF
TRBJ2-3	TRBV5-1	CASSPTSGRASTDTQYF
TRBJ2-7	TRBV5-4	CASSLRLAGGSSYEQYF
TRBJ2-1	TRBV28	CASSPYLGGNNEQFF
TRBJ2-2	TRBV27	CASRIAAGELFF
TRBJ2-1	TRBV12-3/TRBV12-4	CATIKAEYNEQFF
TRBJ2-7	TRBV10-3	CAISDPGTTTYEQYF
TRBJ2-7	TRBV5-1	CASRPPGRHYEQYF
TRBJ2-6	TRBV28	CASSPRGRGGPGANVLTF
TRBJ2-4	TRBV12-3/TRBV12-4	CASSLAQLSGANIQYF
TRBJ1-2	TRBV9	CASSEGTVYGYTF